The 8 T cell receptor beta chains given below trace back to one sample, sequenced in a study of blood T cells in healthy people across ages. A second PCR, run for about 7 to 12 cycles, used a sample-barcoded 5' primer plus a J-beta primer mix. TCRdb recomputed calls from the 5' RACE reads with MiXCR, one row per CDR3 protein. Among some 1.5 million distinct CDR3 sequences listed, 25% to 30% were seen once. Sequenced: blood. The receptors come from a woman aged 25 to 39 in good health.

V usage is TRBV5-1 and J usage is TRBJ1-1; a weak D match, TRBD1 (6 bases). Trimming pared 7 bases from V and 4 bases from J, leaving 14 bases between. The CDR3 covers 13 residues. Germline-derived CDR1 and CDR2 are SGHRS and YFSETQ. The CDR3 nucleotides are TGCGCCAGCGACACAGGGTCGGGCACTGAAGCTTTCTTT. It translates to CASDTGSGTEAFF.

This clonotype was observed a handful of times. CDR3 amino acids: CASRNSGTDQETQYF. CDR3 DNA: TGTGCCAGCAGGAACTCCGGGACAGACCAAGAGACCCAGTACTTC. The chain has TRBV2 and TRBJ2-5; 7 nucleotides match TRBD1. The junction had 7 bases not matched to a gene; V was cut back by 6 bases and J by 0 bases. CDR1 is SNHLY, CDR2 FYNNEI, per germline. This CDR3 is built from 15 residues.

This clonotype came up many times. The chain recombines TRBV6-4 with TRBJ2-1; the D is unclear. The CDR3 runs 13 residues. Trimming cost V 3 bases and J 6 bases, with 9 bases left between them. Germline V gives CDR1 MRHNA, CDR2 SNTAGT. The CDR3 here is CASSENAFNEQFF. CDR3 DNA sequence: TGTGCCAGCAGTGAAAACGCTTTCAATGAGCAGTTCTTC.

J is TRBJ1-5 and V is TRBV2; weak D call: TRBD1 (5 bases). Germline loops: CDR1 SNHLY, CDR2 FYNNEI. V dropped 6 bases and J dropped 2 bases, with 17 bases sitting between them. The CDR3 totals 16 residues. In DNA form, the CDR3 reads TGTGCCAGCAGACCGGGACGGGGTTTAGGCAATCAGCCCCAGCATTTT. This translates into CASRPGRGLGNQPQHF.

This clonotype showed up just a few times. CDR3 DNA sequence: TGCAGCGTTCTCGGGGATGACACTGAAGCTTTCTTT. The encoded protein is CSVLGDDTEAFF. This chain links TRBV29-1 with TRBJ1-1; D unclear. V was cut by 5 bases and J by 3 bases, with 10 bases left in between. The CDR3 consists of 12 residues. CDR1 SQVTM and CDR2 ANQGSEA come from the germline V gene.

This clonotype was seen repeatedly, ten times or more. The J gene is TRBJ2-3, the V gene TRBV28; D is possibly TRBD1 (6 bases). This CDR3 contains 13 residues. V lost 4 bases and J lost 2, with 7 bases in between. Germline assignment: CDR1 MDHEN and CDR2 SYDVKM. The CDR3 protein is CASSYRDTDTQYF. CDR3 nucleotide sequence: TGTGCCAGCAGTTACAGGGACACAGATACGCAGTATTTT.

As regards this clonotype: With a much larger clone just one base away, this may be a read error. This chain joins TRBV20-1 and TRBJ2-4; TRBD2 is a possible D gene (5 bases). Trimming cost V 8 bases and J 15 bases, with 20 bases left between them. Germline assignment: CDR1 DFQATT and CDR2 SNEGSKA (reference sequence). The CDR3 consists of 11 residues. CDR3 in amino acids: CSPDQAETRYF. The CDR3 nucleotides are TGCAGTCCGGACCAAGCGGAGACCCGGTACTTC.

The rearrangement links TRBV5-1 to TRBJ2-2; 7 bases line up with TRBD1. The CDR3 contains 17 residues. Germline V lookup: CDR1 SGHRS, CDR2 YFSETQ. Losses at the gene ends were 1 base for V and 4 bases for J; bases not matched to a gene: 10. The CDR3 sequence is CASSLNRDSFITGELFF. DNA of the CDR3: TGCGCCAGCAGCTTGAACCGGGACAGTTTTATCACCGGGGAGCTGTTTTTT.